This TCR beta chain stems from a study of radiation and T cells in renal cell carcinoma (dated by TCRdb to between 2020 and 2021). At the level of the whole study: Samples came from a clinical trial, in which primary renal cell carcinomas received 15 Gy stereotactic body radiation therapy followed by nephrectomy 4 weeks later. TCR beta sequencing covered fewer than 60 samples in total, comprising some 25 tumors and 27 peripheral blood samples. Across all 50 or so samples, 4,000,000 or so unique CDR3 nucleotide sequences, encoding about 3,000,000 unique CDR3 amino acid sequences, were identified. Results the study describes overall, beyond this receptor: In blood, the top tumor clonotypes increased from baseline to 2 weeks after radiation and then shrank by 4 weeks, which suggests a temporary expansion of tumor-resident clones. With a single-armed trial design, the study had no way to address how radiation dose or scheduling affects the TCR repertoire. Changes in the blood repertoire were not tracked past 4 weeks after treatment. Because pretreatment tumor biopsies were not available, the study could not determine whether clonotypes were already present within the tumor at baseline.

In regard to this clone: The specificity of this receptor is unknown. Per-base qualities were not stored, and no clone one base away is much larger.

TCR beta libraries were generated from genomic DNA with the immunoSEQ kit, following the manufacturer's recommendations. For library preparation, a first multiplex PCR was performed with proprietary primers, followed by a second PCR in which unique barcodes were added, and bead cleanups were performed after each round. A kit-provided positive control reaction and a negative control reaction were included in every sample batch. The final libraries were assessed on an Agilent 4200 TapeStation D1000 ScreenTape, pooled by volume, and quantified by qPCR. An Illumina NextSeq500 fitted with a MidOutput 150-cycle cartridge performed the sequencing, running 156 Read1 cycles and 15 Index1 cycles with the kit's custom primers. The pooled library was loaded at around 0.93 pM with around 20% PhiX control spiked in. Per the authors' processing: The vendor-processed data were analyzed in R, and a clonotype was defined as all T cells that share the same CDR3 nucleotide sequence. In the clone abundance analyses, frequencies were normalized to the 10,000 most abundant clones in each sample. Public T cell clones, which averaged fewer than five per sample, were excluded before analysis. A difference in abundance of at least 32-fold between compartments was used to define tumor-enriched and baseline blood-enriched clonotypes. A beta-binomial differential abundance model was used to identify clonotypes that were expanded or contracted between blood time points. Tumor-blood repertoire similarity was measured with the Baroni-Urbani and Buser coefficient, and groups were compared using two-tailed Wilcoxon tests in R. TCRdb obtained this table from immuneACCESS and retained in-frame rearrangements with V and J assigned. These tables miss some clones; where compared with another copy, unresolved V genes account for less than half of the shortfall, and the remainder is unexplained. The V and J calls and clone size were taken over from that table, and D and trimming were inferred from the DNA. This sample is represented by about 130,000 clones; 81% of them were singletons. The ten top clones hold 5% to 6.5% of the sample.

Inclusive of the bounding cysteine and phenylalanine, the CDR3 is 13 residues long. Solely the CDR3 DNA is kept, with 39 bases framed from the first base. For CDR1 and CDR2, the germline V gene lists SGHRS and YFSETQ. V loses 1 base of germline sequence and J loses 0 bases, and the interval between the two ends is 4 bases. What this sample's time point label stands for: blood 2 weeks post-SBRT. The treatment or condition label here, explained by the study, means: 15 Gy SBRT to primary tumor, nephrectomy 4 weeks later. Serial peripheral blood from radiation-treated patients was sampled at baseline, 2 weeks and 4 weeks after SBRT to track tumor-enriched clonotypes. All patients had renal cell carcinoma with clear cell pathology. The QIAamp DNA Blood Mini Kit (Qiagen) was used to prepare genomic DNA for TCR sequencing. Only samples passing all quality control checks were included in the analyses.

The sequencing used blood, collected from a patient whose treatment included radiotherapy and nephrectomy. The rearrangement joined TRBV5-1 to TRBJ2-5, with the D gene not clear enough to name. The receptor comes from a man aged 50 to 60 with renal cell carcinoma. Here is the DNA: TGCGCCAGCAGCTTGACGAACCAAGAGACCCAGTACTTC. Translated, it gives CASSLTNQETQYF.